This T cell receptor beta chain derives from a study of T-cell reconstitution after alpha-beta-depleted transplantation in children. This clonotype was found many times. V shed 5 bases and J 4 bases; nucleotides not matched to a gene: 2. CDR1 is GTSNPN, CDR2 SVGIG, per germline (reference sequence). This CDR3 spans 12 amino acids. The library targeted TCRbeta and was prepared with unique molecular identifiers. TCRdb re-derived calls from the PCR reads in MiXCR, one entry per CDR3 protein. The table has 230,000 or so distinct CDR3 sequences, 12% seen once. The V gene is TRBV30, the J gene TRBJ1-1, with TRBD1 identical over 9 bases. The clonotype comes from a human donor who donated a stem cell graft to a child with acute lymphoblastic leukemia. Sequencing was performed on PBMCs from the stem cell graft donor, taken from the stem cell graft. As DNA, the CDR3 is TGTGCCTGGGGACAGGGGAGCACTGAAGCTTTCTTT. Translation: CAWGQGSTEAFF. Full variable domain (outside the CDR3, taken from reference TRBV30 and TRBJ1-1): SQTIHQWPATLVQPVGSPLSLECTVEGTSNPNLYWYRQAAGRGLQLLFYSVGIGQISSEVPQNLSASRPQDRQFILSSKKLLLSDSGFYLCAWGQGSTEAFFGQGTRLTVV.